Given below is one T cell receptor (beta chain) in context. Antigen: not known. The V gene lost 6 bases and the J gene lost 5 bases, with 13 bases spanning the gap. The CDR3 runs to 13 residues. CDR1 is MNHEY and CDR2 is SVGAGI in the germline V gene. This entry comes from a study of radiotherapy plus CTLA-4 blockade in lung cancer. Study-wide results and caveats: The study found tumor-derived TCR clones expanded in blood after radiotherapy plus ipilimumab.

TCRdb keeps only in-frame clones here, not all; method: immunoSEQ multiplex PCR. The data contain 60,000 to 65,000 clones, roughly 77% of them singletons. Sequenced material: peripheral blood, taken from a patient treated with radiotherapy plus ipilimumab. This chain joins TRBV6-5 and TRBJ1-2; D might be TRBD1 (6 bases). The receptor was isolated from a human donor with non-small cell lung cancer who had a complete response to radiotherapy plus ipilimumab. The CDR3 DNA reads TGTGCCAGCAGCCCTTTGACAGGTTATGGCTACACCTTC. It specifies CASSPLTGYGYTF.